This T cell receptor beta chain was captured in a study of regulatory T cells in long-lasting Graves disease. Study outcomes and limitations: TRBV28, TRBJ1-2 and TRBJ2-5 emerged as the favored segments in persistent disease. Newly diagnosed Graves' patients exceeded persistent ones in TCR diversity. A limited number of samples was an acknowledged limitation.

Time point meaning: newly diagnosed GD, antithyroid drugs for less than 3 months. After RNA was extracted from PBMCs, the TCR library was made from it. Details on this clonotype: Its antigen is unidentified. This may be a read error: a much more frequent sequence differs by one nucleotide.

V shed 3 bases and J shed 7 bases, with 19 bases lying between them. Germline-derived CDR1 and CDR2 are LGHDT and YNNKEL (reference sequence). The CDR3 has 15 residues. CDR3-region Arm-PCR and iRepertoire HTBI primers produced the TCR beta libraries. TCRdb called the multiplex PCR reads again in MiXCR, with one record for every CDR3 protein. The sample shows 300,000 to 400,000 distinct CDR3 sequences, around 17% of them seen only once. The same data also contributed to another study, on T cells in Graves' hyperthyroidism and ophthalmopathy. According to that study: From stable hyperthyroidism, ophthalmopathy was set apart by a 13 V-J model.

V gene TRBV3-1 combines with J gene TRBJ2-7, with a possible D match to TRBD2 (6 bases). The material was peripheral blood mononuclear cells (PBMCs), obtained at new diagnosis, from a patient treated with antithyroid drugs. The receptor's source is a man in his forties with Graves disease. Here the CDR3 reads CASSQTRILGNEQYF. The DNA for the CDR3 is TGTGCCAGCAGCCAGACTAGGATCCTAGGGAATGAGCAGTACTTC.